The source of this TCR beta chain is a study of T cells in Graves' hyperthyroidism and ophthalmopathy. Across the study: The initial diagnosis was the point when peripheral blood was collected, ahead of any treatment. Study-wide results and limits: In the blood, most expanded thyroid clonotypes above 0.001 appeared as well.

The sample holds a few counts of this clonotype. Its specificity is not known. On the basis of clinical symptoms, serum thyroxine and TRAb, thyroid ultrasound and orbital computed tomography, diagnoses were made. Amplified regions were TCR beta CDR3 sequences from RNA transcripts. When the TCR CDR3 underwent first-round RT-PCR, the HTBI primer set was used. TCRdb used MiXCR to reprocess the multiplex PCR reads, holding one entry per CDR3 protein. Of roughly 710,000 distinct CDR3 sequences listed, 30% to 40% are singletons. V dropped 3 bases and J dropped 6 bases, with 12 bases sitting between them. The CDR3 spans 14 residues. Germline V gene lookup returns CDR1 SGHTA and CDR2 FQGNSA.

This rearrangement joins TRBV7-2 to TRBJ1-5; tentative D call: TRBD1 (6 bases). The sample comprised blood. The clonotype was recovered from a middle-aged woman with Graves' hyperthyroidism. CDR3 in amino acids: CASSFKGGGQPQHF. CDR3 coding DNA: TGTGCCAGCAGCTTTAAGGGGGGCGGTCAGCCCCAGCATTTT.